Below, 24 T cell receptor beta chains from the same sample are listed, as sequenced in a study of blood T cell repertoires in COVID-19 (dated by TCRdb to 2018 to 2021). Library generation was performed with the immunoSEQ multiplex PCR assay. What TCRdb holds here is the immuneACCESS table cut down to in-frame rearrangements. Part of the clones is not present; checked against another copy, under half of the missing clones reflect an unresolved V gene, and the others are unexplained. The sample table lists around 300,000 clones, approximately 88% of them with a count of one. The ten largest account for 1.5% to 2% of the sample. Sequencing used peripheral blood. These TCRs come from a woman in her 30s with COVID-19, enrolled during active disease.

The chain joins TRBV5-1 to TRBJ2-1, with TRBD1 matching 9 bases. V lost 4 bases and J lost 7; bases outside the gene matches: 6. The germline gives CDR1 SGHRS, CDR2 YFSETQ. CDR3 length: 14 residues. CDR3 sequence (DNA): TGCGCCAGCAGCACCGGGACAGGGAGGAATGAGCAGTTCTTC. Translation: CASSTGTGRNEQFF. Full variable domain (outside the CDR3, taken from reference TRBV5-1 and TRBJ2-1): KAGVTQTPRYLIKTRGQQVTLSCSPISGHRSVSWYQQTPGQGLQFLFEYFSETQRNKGNFPGRFSGRQFSNSRSEMNVSTLELGDSALYLCASSTGTGRNEQFFGPGTRLTVL.

This clone appeared a single time. The chain carries TRBV5-1 and TRBJ1-1, with 7 bases identical to TRBD1. Trimming removed 3 bases from V and 2 bases from J; junction bases left unmatched: 7. Germline values: CDR1 SGHRS, CDR2 YFSETQ. The CDR3 contains 15 residues. The CDR3 reads CASSSLAGGNTEAFF. Here the CDR3 DNA reads TGCGCCAGCAGCTCGCTGGCAGGGGGTAACACTGAAGCTTTCTTT. The variable domain in full, with the rest retrieved from reference TRBV5-1 and TRBJ1-1, is KAGVTQTPRYLIKTRGQQVTLSCSPISGHRSVSWYQQTPGQGLQFLFEYFSETQRNKGNFPGRFSGRQFSNSRSEMNVSTLELGDSALYLCASSSLAGGNTEAFFGQGTRLTVV.

V gene TRBV7-2 combines with J gene TRBJ1-1, with no clear D. The CDR3 loop spans 14 amino acids. Germline CDR1 SGHTA, CDR2 FQGNSA. The V and J ends lost 0 bases and 6 bases respectively, with 11 bases between them. The CDR3 region is CASSLALGVSEAFF. CDR3 bases: TGTGCCAGCAGCTTAGCGCTCGGGGTTTCTGAAGCTTTCTTT. The variable domain in full, with the rest retrieved from reference TRBV7-2 and TRBJ1-1, is GAGVSQSPSNKVTEKGKDVELRCDPISGHTALYWYRQSLGQGLEFLIYFQGNSAPDKSGLPSDRFSAERTGGSVSTLTIQRTQQEDSAVYLCASSLALGVSEAFFGQGTRLTVV.

To note about this clone: The same CDR3 also results from other DNA sequences found in this sample. The chain links TRBV28 to TRBJ1-1; perhaps TRBD1 as D (6 bases). V lost 3 bases to trimming and J lost 1 base, with 9 bases between them. Germline V gives CDR1 MDHEN, CDR2 SYDVKM. CDR3 length: 14 amino acids. CDR3 sequence reads: CASSFRGGNTEAFF. CDR3 nucleotides: TGTGCCAGCAGTTTTAGAGGGGGGAACACTGAAGCTTTCTTT.

The gene calls are TRBV6-2 or TRBV6-3 and TRBJ2-2, with 8 bases that match TRBD2. Germline lookup yields CDR1 MNHEY and CDR2 SVGEGT. V was clipped by 2 bases and J by 1 base; unmatched bases: 3. This CDR3 contains 16 residues. For the CDR3, the DNA is TGTGCCAGCAGTTACGGGCTAGCGGGGAACACCGGGGAGCTGTTTTTT. Its translation is CASSYGLAGNTGELFF.

This chain uses TRBV2 with TRBJ1-1; D is unresolved. CDR3 size: 16 residues. V lost 0 bases, J lost 4 bases, and 15 bases lay in between. Germline V lookup: CDR1 SNHLY, CDR2 FYNNEI. The CDR3 is CASSEALPGLGTEAFF. Written as DNA, the CDR3 is TGTGCCAGCAGTGAAGCGCTTCCGGGTCTTGGCACTGAAGCTTTCTTT.

This clone was observed a single time. The chain employs TRBV28 and TRBJ2-1, with D perhaps TRBD2 (7 bases). V was clipped by 4 bases and J by 7 bases, with 14 bases between them. Germline V gene sequence: CDR1 MDHEN, CDR2 SYDVKM. There are 14 residues in the CDR3. Here the CDR3 DNA reads TGTGCCAGCAGTTCCGGGGGGCGGGAGAATGAGCAGTTCTTC. Its translation: CASSSGGRENEQFF.

The DNA of the CDR3 is TGTGCCAGCAGTTTTTGGGGCATTAATCAGCCCCAGCATTTT. It yields the protein CASSFWGINQPQHF. The chain uses TRBV27 and TRBJ1-5; a weak D match, TRBD1 (5 bases). Per germline, CDR1 MNHEY and CDR2 SMNVEV (reference sequence). The germline V and J ends were trimmed by 3 bases and 4 bases, with 10 bases remaining between them. This CDR3 contains 14 residues.

The rearrangement links TRBV5-4 to TRBJ2-4, with no clear D. V was cut by 1 base and J by 0 bases, with 11 bases left in between. In germline, CDR1 is SGHNT, CDR2 YYREEE (reference sequence). This CDR3 is built from 16 residues. The CDR3: CASSLYSTLAKNIQYF. In nucleotides, the CDR3 is TGTGCCAGCAGCTTGTACAGCACACTAGCCAAAAACATTCAGTACTTC.

This clone has only a few counts. The chain combines TRBV2 with TRBJ2-7; 7 bases fit TRBD1. Germline V gene data show CDR1 as SNHLY and CDR2 as FYNNEI. V dropped 6 bases and J dropped 4; count of bases not matched to a gene: 12. The CDR3 sequence is 15 residues long. The CDR3 DNA reads as TGTGCCAGCAGCCTCTCGAGGGGGCTCGGATACGAGCAGTACTTC. It codes for CASSLSRGLGYEQYF.

V gene TRBV4-1 combines with J gene TRBJ2-5, with 7 bases fitting TRBD2. This CDR3 is 17 amino acids long. The V gene end was trimmed by 0 bases and the J gene end by 5 bases; junction bases not matched to a gene: 12. Germline V lookup: CDR1 MGHRA, CDR2 YSYEKL. CDR3 protein: CASSQDETSVGRETQYF. In nucleotides, the CDR3 is TGCGCCAGCAGCCAAGATGAAACTAGCGTAGGGCGGGAGACCCAGTACTTC.

Here the CDR3 reads CASSLVGAPSTEAFF. DNA for the CDR3: TGTGCCAGCAGCCTAGTAGGGGCCCCGAGCACTGAAGCTTTCTTT. The chain carries TRBV7-9 and TRBJ1-1; D may be TRBD1 (5 bases). V dropped 5 bases and J dropped 4 bases, with 17 bases sitting between them. The length of the CDR3 is 15 residues. CDR1 and CDR2 from the germline V gene are SEHNR and FQNEAQ (reference sequence).

This clone has only one observation. The gene calls are TRBV18 and TRBJ2-5, with D unresolved. Germline assignment: CDR1 KGHSH and CDR2 LQKENI. V gave up 2 bases and J gave up 3 bases, with 10 bases separating them. The CDR3 is made up of 14 amino acids. CDR3 DNA sequence: TGTGCCAGCTCACCATTAAACCCGGAAGAGACCCAGTACTTC. Amino acids: CASSPLNPEETQYF.

The V call is TRBV7-9, the J call TRBJ1-1, with D perhaps matching TRBD1 (6 bases). Germline V CDR1 and CDR2: SEHNR, FQNEAQ (reference sequence). This CDR3 comprises 13 residues. V was cut by 7 bases and J by 6 bases, with 15 bases left in between. The CDR3 region is CASTRGAGAEAFF. The CDR3 DNA sequence: TGTGCCAGCACCCGGGGGGCGGGAGCTGAAGCTTTCTTT. Based on the CDR3 plus reference TRBV7-9 and TRBJ1-1, the full variable domain is DTGVSQNPRHKITKRGQNVTFRCDPISEHNRLYWYRQTLGQGPEFLTYFQNEAQLEKSRLLSDRFSAERPKGSFSTLEIQRTEQGDSAMYLCASTRGAGAEAFFGQGTRLTVV.

This clone was detected only a few times. The V and J genes are TRBV2 and TRBJ1-1; D not certain. This CDR3 contains 12 residues. Germline CDR1 SNHLY, CDR2 FYNNEI. The germline V and J ends were trimmed by 4 bases and 5 bases, with 8 bases remaining between them. This CDR3 is CASSGFSTEAFF. The CDR3 coding sequence is TGTGCCAGCAGTGGGTTCAGTACTGAAGCTTTCTTT. The complete variable domain, with remaining parts taken from reference TRBV2 and TRBJ1-1, reads EPEVTQTPSHQVTQMGQEVILRCVPISNHLYFYWYRQILGQKVEFLVSFYNNEISEKSEIFDDQFSVERPDGSNFTLKIRSTKLEDSAMYFCASSGFSTEAFFGQGTRLTVV.

V usage is TRBV12-3 or TRBV12-4 and J usage is TRBJ2-5, with unresolved D. The V gene lost 4 bases and the J gene lost 5 bases, with 11 bases spanning the gap. The CDR3 loop spans 13 amino acids. As DNA, the CDR3 is TGTGCCAGCAGTTCGATACGGGTGGAGACCCAGTACTTC. Amino acids: CASSSIRVETQYF.

This chain joins TRBV15 and TRBJ1-5; a weak D match, TRBD1 (6 bases). The V gene lost 0 bases and the J gene lost 6 bases, with 12 bases spanning the gap. CDR1 is LNHNV and CDR2 is YYDKDF in the germline V gene (reference sequence). The CDR3 spans 15 residues. CDR3 amino acids: CATSRDLGAAQPQHF. In DNA, the CDR3 is TGTGCCACCAGCAGAGATCTGGGGGCGGCTCAGCCCCAGCATTTT.

This sequence joins TRBV5-1 and TRBJ2-1; no clear D. The CDR3 is 15 amino acids. Trimming took off 0 bases at V and 0 bases at J, with 7 bases between the two ends. From germline, CDR1 is SGHRS and CDR2 YFSETQ. For the CDR3, the DNA is TGCGCCAGCAGCTTGGCCCAGGTCTCCTACAATGAGCAGTTCTTC. Translating it yields CASSLAQVSYNEQFF.

DNA for the CDR3: TGTGCCAGCAGCCCTAGCGGGAATACATCGTACGATACGCAGTATTTT. This sequence encodes CASSPSGNTSYDTQYF. This rearrangement joins TRBV11-3 to TRBJ2-3; 9 nucleotides line up with TRBD2. There are 16 residues in the CDR3. Germline loops: CDR1 SGHNT, CDR2 YENEEA. V lost 5 bases, J lost 6 bases, and 12 bases stayed unmatched.

This chain joins TRBV5-5 and TRBJ1-2; the match to TRBD1 covers 9 bases. The V gene end was trimmed by 4 bases and the J gene end by 8 bases; junction bases not matched to a gene: 9. The germline V gene encodes CDR1 SGHKS and CDR2 YYEKEE (reference sequence). The CDR3 spans 14 residues. For the CDR3, the DNA is TGTGCCAGCAGCCGTCCCGGGACAGGGTTGGGCTACACCTTC. It codes for CASSRPGTGLGYTF.

J is TRBJ1-1 and V is TRBV9, with D tentatively TRBD1 (6 bases). Germline lookup yields CDR1 SGDLS and CDR2 YYNGEE. This CDR3 has 12 amino acids. Trimming removed 1 base from V and 8 bases from J, with 9 bases in between. CDR3 region: CASSVIQGEAFF. CDR3 sequence (DNA): TGTGCCAGCAGCGTAATACAGGGCGAAGCTTTCTTT.

This chain joins TRBV19 and TRBJ1-6, with 9 bases matching TRBD1. V trimming: 5 bases; J trimming: 9 bases; junction bases outside the gene matches: 8. The CDR3 runs 15 residues. CDR1 is LNHDA and CDR2 is SQIVND in the germline V gene (reference sequence). CDR3 in amino acids: CASSLRDRASSPLHF. The DNA for the CDR3 is TGTGCCAGTAGTCTCCGGGACAGGGCGAGTTCACCCCTCCACTTT. Full variable domain (remainder filled in from reference TRBV19 and TRBJ1-6): DGGITQSPKYLFRKEGQNVTLSCEQNLNHDAMYWYRQDPGQGLRLIYYSQIVNDFQKGDIAEGYSVSREKKESFPLTVTSAQKNPTAFYLCASSLRDRASSPLHFGNGTRLTVT.

This chain uses TRBV10-2 with TRBJ2-7; TRBD2 matches at 7 bases. Germline CDR1 reads WSHSY; CDR2 reads SAAADI. The CDR3 contains 12 residues. The junction had 0 bases not matched to a gene; V was cut back by 3 bases and J by 4 bases. The CDR3 is CASSDGRYEQYV. The CDR3 DNA sequence: TGCGCCAGCAGTGACGGGAGGTACGAGCAGTACGTC.

The gene calls are TRBV19 and TRBJ1-4; D possibly corresponds to TRBD1 (5 bases). The V end lost 8 bases, the J end lost 7 bases, and 8 bases lay between the germline ends. CDR3 length equals 11 residues. Germline V gives CDR1 LNHDA, CDR2 SQIVND (reference sequence). Written as DNA, the CDR3 is TGTGCCAGTCGGGGGGTTGAAAAACTGTTTTTT. It translates to CASRGVEKLFF. Variable domain in full (rest from reference TRBV19 and TRBJ1-4): DGGITQSPKYLFRKEGQNVTLSCEQNLNHDAMYWYRQDPGQGLRLIYYSQIVNDFQKGDIAEGYSVSREKKESFPLTVTSAQKNPTAFYLCASRGVEKLFFGSGTQLSVL.